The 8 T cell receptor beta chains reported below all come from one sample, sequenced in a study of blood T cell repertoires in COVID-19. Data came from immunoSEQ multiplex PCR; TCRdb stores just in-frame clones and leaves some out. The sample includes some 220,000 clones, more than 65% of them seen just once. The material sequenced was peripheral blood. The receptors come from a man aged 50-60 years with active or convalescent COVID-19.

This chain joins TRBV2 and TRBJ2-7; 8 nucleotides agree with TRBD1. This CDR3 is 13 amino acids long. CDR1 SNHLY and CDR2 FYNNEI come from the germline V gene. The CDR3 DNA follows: TGTGCAAGCAGTACAGGGGGTTGGTACGAGCAGTACGTC. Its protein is CASSTGGWYEQYV.

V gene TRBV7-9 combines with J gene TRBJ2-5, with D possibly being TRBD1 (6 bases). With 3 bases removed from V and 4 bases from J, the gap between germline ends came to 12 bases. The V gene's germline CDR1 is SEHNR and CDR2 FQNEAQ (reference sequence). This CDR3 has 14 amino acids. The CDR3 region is CASSFLVGAETQYF. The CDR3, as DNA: TGTGCCAGCAGCTTTCTGGTGGGGGCAGAGACCCAGTACTTC.

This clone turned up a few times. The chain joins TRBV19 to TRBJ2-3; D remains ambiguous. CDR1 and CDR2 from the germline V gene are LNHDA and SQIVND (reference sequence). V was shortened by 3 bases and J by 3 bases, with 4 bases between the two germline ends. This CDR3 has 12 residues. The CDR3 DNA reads TGTGCCAGTAGTATCCCGACAGATACGCAGTATTTT. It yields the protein CASSIPTDTQYF.

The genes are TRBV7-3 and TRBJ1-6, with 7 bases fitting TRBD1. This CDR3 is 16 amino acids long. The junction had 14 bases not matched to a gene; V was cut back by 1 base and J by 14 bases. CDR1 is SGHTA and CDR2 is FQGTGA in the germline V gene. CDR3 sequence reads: CASSLRLTGESGTLHF. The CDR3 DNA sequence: TGTGCCAGCAGCTTAAGGTTAACAGGGGAAAGTGGTACCCTCCACTTT.

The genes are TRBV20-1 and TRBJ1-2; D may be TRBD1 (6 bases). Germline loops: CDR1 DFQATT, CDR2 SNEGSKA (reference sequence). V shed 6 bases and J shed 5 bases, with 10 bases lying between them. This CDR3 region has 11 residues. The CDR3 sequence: CSAWTVYGYTF. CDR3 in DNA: TGCAGTGCCTGGACAGTTTATGGCTACACCTTC.

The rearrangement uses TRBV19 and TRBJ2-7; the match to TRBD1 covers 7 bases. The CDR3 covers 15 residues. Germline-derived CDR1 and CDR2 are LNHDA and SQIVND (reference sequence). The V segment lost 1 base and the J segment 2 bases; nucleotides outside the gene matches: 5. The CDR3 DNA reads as TGTGCCAGTAGTATAGGGACAGGCACCCCCTACGAGCAGTACTTC. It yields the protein CASSIGTGTPYEQYF. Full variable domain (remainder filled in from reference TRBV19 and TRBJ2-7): DGGITQSPKYLFRKEGQNVTLSCEQNLNHDAMYWYRQDPGQGLRLIYYSQIVNDFQKGDIAEGYSVSREKKESFPLTVTSAQKNPTAFYLCASSIGTGTPYEQYFGPGTRLTVT.

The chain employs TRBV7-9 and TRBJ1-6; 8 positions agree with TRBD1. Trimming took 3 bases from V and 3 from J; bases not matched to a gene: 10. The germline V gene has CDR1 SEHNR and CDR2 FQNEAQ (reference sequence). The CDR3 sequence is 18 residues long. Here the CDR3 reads CASSFAPGGRLYNSPLHF. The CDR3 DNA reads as TGTGCCAGCAGCTTCGCCCCAGGGGGCAGACTCTATAATTCACCCCTCCACTTT. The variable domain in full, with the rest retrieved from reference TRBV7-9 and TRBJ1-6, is DTGVSQNPRHKITKRGQNVTFRCDPISEHNRLYWYRQTLGQGPEFLTYFQNEAQLEKSRLLSDRFSAERPKGSFSTLEIQRTEQGDSAMYLCASSFAPGGRLYNSPLHFGNGTRLTVT.

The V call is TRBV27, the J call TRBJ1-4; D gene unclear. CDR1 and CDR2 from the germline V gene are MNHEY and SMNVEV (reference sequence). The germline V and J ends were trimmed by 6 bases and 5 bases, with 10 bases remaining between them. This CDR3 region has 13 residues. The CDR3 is CASSRFPNEKLFF. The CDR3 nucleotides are TGTGCCAGCAGCCGGTTTCCGAATGAAAAACTGTTTTTT.